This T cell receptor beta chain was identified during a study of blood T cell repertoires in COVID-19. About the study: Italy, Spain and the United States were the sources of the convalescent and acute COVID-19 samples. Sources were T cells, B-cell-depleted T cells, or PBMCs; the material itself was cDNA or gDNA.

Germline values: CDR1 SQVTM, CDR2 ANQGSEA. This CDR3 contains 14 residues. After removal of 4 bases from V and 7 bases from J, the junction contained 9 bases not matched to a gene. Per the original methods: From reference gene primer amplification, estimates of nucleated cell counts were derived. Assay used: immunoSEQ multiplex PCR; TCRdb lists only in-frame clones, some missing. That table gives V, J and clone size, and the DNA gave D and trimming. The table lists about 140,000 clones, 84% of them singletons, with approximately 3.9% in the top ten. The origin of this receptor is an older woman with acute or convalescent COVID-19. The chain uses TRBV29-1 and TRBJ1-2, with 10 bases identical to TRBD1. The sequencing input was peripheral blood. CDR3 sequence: CSVVGWDRGSGYTF. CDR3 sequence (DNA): TGCAGCGTTGTAGGGTGGGACAGGGGAAGTGGCTACACCTTC.